This entry concerns a single T cell receptor (beta chain). Its recognized antigen is unknown. Base qualities are not at hand, and no much larger clone is one base apart. The treatment or condition label, as the study defines it: high-dose cyclophosphamide on days +3 and +4 as single-agent GVHD prophylaxis. PTCy patients received busulfan and fludarabine conditioning, a related or unrelated marrow graft, and cyclophosphamide on days +3 and +4. PTCy-treated patients were drawn from a prospective multi-institutional clinical trial. Peripheral blood and bone marrow mononuclear cells were isolated by Ficoll-Hypaque density centrifugation and were cryopreserved. CD4+ and CD8+ T cells, including naive and memory subsets, were sorted by FACS on a FACSAria II. These data come from a study of T cells after posttransplantation cyclophosphamide (dated by TCRdb to the mid-2010s). Study-wide context: Using TRB sequencing, the study followed how the T cell repertoire reconstituted after myeloablative bone marrow transplantation in which posttransplantation cyclophosphamide served as GVHD prophylaxis. Samples from around 37 PTCy-treated patients, along with samples from 15 to 20 of their related bone marrow donors, underwent antigen receptor sequencing. Public TRB sequences were compared against a database of over 3,000 sequences linked to responses to pathogens, tumor antigens, self-antigens and alloantigens. Up to 3 additional blood samples from 2 to 5.2 years after transplant were also TRB-sequenced in 3 patients, as was pretransplant blood from a handful of patients. Blood from all 35 or so PTCy patients with 1-year posttransplant specimens was subjected to TRB sequencing. Because TRA and TRB clonality were tightly correlated in fewer than 10 samples, subsequent TCR analyses were focused on TRB only.

Genomic DNA was the input for TRB sequencing, which was run either with the immunoSEQ assay at survey resolution or with the hsTCRB kit. In the source study's methods: The immunoSEQ software was used for initial read processing, and the LymphoSeq R package was used for repertoire analyses. Clonality was computed as 1 minus normalized Shannon entropy, and a Gini coefficient was also calculated for each TRB dataset. To infer phenotypes in unsorted samples, TRB sequences from sorted subsets of the recipient or donor were mapped onto unsorted samples from the same recipient. TCRdb mirrors the immuneACCESS table, restricted to in-frame sequences. Some clones are absent from its copies; in checked studies, under half trace to an unresolved V gene, and the reason for the others is unknown. D and trimming come from the DNA, and the V and J calls and clone size come from that table. A total of fewer than 45,000 clones appear in this sample, around 80% of them only once. The top ten clonotypes cover about 7.6% of the sample.

Study-level results and caveats: Across 45 patients, recipient CMV seropositivity and CMV reactivation were highly associated with TRB clonality; PTCy diversity was similar to CNI/methotrexate controls. The TRB repertoires of T cells infiltrating skin or the GI tract showed only limited overlap with the TRB repertoires found in blood. Donor-recipient similarity was low at 1-2 months but increased during the first year, and donor CD8+ memory clones often dominated later blood repertoires.

The input for sequencing was CD4+ T cells sorted from blood, taken around 2,000 days after a stem cell transplant with posttransplant cyclophosphamide. The TCR originated in a female patient aged 35-55 years who received an allogeneic stem cell transplant from a related donor, was CMV-positive, and had no GVHD. Some T cells may derive from the graft donor when a transplant has been performed.

The DNA is TGCGCCAGCAGCCAGACAGCGGGGGGGCGAGGTGGGGAGCTGTTTTTT. It translates as CASSQTAGGRGGELFF. The V and J genes are TRBV4-1 and TRBJ2-2, with 10 bases in between that match TRBD2. The germline V gene provides CDR1 MGHRA and CDR2 YSYEKL. The cysteine opens and the phenylalanine closes a CDR3 of 16 amino acids. Of the read, only the CDR3 DNA is kept; its 48 bases are in frame from base 1. Ends trimmed: V by 3 bases, J by 8 bases; bases unmatched to a gene: 9.